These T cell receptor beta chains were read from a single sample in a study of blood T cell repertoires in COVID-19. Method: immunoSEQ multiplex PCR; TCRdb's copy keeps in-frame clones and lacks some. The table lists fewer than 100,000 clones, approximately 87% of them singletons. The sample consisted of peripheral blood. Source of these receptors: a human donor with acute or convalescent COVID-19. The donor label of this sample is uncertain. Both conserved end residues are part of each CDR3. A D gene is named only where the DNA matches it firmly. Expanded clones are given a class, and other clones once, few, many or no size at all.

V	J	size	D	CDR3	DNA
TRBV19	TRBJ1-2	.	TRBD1	CASSIAQGGNYGYTF	TGTGCCAGTAGTATAGCCCAGGGGGGAAACTATGGCTACACCTTC
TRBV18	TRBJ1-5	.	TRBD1	CASSPPGGMGQGSSQPQHF	TGTGCCAGCTCACCACCTGGCGGGATGGGACAGGGGTCGAGTCAGCCCCAGCATTTT
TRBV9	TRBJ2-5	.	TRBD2	CASSVKGLAGAETQYF	TGTGCCAGCAGCGTGAAGGGACTAGCGGGGGCAGAGACCCAGTACTTC
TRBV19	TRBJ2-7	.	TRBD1	CASSTSRQGVSYEQYF	TGTGCCAGTAGTACCTCGAGACAGGGGGTCTCCTACGAGCAGTACTTC
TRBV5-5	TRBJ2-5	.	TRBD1	CASSLDGTVYGGTQYF	TGTGCCAGCAGCTTGGACGGGACAGTCTACGGTGGGACCCAGTACTTC
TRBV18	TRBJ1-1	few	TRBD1	CASSPGTGPEAFF	TGTGCCAGCTCGCCCGGGACAGGGCCTGAAGCTTTCTTT
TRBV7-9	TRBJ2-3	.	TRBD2	CASSLVGLVSDTQYF	TGTGCCAGCAGCTTAGTGGGACTAGTATCAGATACGCAGTATTTT
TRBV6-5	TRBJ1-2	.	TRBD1	CASSPDRALFNYTF	TGTGCCAGCAGTCCGGACAGGGCCTTATTCAACTACACCTTC
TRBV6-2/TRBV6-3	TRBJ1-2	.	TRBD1	CASSAPGQGANYGYTF	TGTGCCAGCAGCGCCCCGGGACAGGGGGCTAACTATGGCTACACCTTC
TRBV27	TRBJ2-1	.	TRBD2	CASSSLAGLYNEQFF	TGTGCCAGCAGTTCACTAGCGGGGCTCTACAATGAGCAGTTCTTC
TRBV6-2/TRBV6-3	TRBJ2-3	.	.	CASSSFPQSTDTQYF	TGTGCCAGCAGTTCCTTCCCCCAGAGCACAGATACGCAGTATTTT
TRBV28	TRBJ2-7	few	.	CASYSRAGRLFLYEQYF	TGTGCCAGCTACTCCCGGGCGGGTCGGCTCTTTCTGTACGAGCAGTACTTC